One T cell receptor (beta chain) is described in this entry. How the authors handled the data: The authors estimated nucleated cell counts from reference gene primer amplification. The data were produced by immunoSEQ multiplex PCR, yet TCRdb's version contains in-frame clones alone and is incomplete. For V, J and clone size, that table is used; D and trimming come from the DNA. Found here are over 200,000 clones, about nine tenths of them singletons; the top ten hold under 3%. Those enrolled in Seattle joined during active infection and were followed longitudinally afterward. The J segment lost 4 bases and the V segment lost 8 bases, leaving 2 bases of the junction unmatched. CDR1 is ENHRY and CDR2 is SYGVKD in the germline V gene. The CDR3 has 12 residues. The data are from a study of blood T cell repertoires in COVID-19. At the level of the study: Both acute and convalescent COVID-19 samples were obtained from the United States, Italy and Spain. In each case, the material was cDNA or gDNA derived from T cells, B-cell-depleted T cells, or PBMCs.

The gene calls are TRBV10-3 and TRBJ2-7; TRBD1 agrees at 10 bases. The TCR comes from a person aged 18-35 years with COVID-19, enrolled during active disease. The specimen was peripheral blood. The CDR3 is CAISDRGYEQYF. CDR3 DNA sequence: TGTGCCATCTCGGACAGGGGGTACGAGCAGTACTTC.